This T cell receptor (beta chain) was captured in a study of long-term antiretroviral therapy in people with HIV. Study results and caveats: Controls exceeded HIV repertoires in CDR3 length range. Diversity increased after ART yet remained lower than in transplant donor controls.

The germline V gene has CDR1 MGHRA and CDR2 YSYEKL. The CDR3 sequence is 15 residues long. Trimming shortened V by 1 base and J by 2 bases, and 10 bases separated the two germline ends. Researchers ran immunoSEQ v3.0 at survey level. Per-sample TRB depth target: about 35,000-55,000 T-cell genomes. Sequencing used immunoSEQ multiplex PCR; TCRdb keeps in-frame clones, though not all of them. The sample lists tens of thousands of clones, 86% occurring once. As regards this clone: Its antigen is as yet unknown.

This sequence joins TRBV4-1 and TRBJ2-3, with D unclear. Sequenced here: unsorted PBMCs, sampled 0.8 years after starting antiretroviral therapy. The TCR sequence derives from a woman aged 25 to 45 with HIV. This chain's CDR3 is CASSQGNPDTDTQYF. The CDR3 DNA reads as TGCGCCAGCAGCCAAGGAAACCCGGACACAGATACGCAGTATTTT.